This TCR beta chain derives from a study of STAT5B mutations in CD4+ large granular lymphocyte leukemia. In germline, CDR1 is SGHDT, CDR2 YYEEEE. V was shortened by 4 bases and J by 1 base, with 8 bases between the two germline ends. This CDR3 has 14 amino acids. Generated by immunoSEQ multiplex PCR, the TCRdb table keeps only in-frame clones and is missing some. The table includes about 40,000 clones, more than 80% detected once. Sequences were obtained from CD4+ T cells from blood buffy coats. The chain joins TRBV5-6 to TRBJ2-2; D uncertain. The origin of this receptor is a human donor in good health. CDR3 amino acids: CASSLMGNTGELFF. The CDR3 DNA reads as TGTGCCAGCAGCCTTATGGGGAACACCGGGGAGCTGTTTTTT.